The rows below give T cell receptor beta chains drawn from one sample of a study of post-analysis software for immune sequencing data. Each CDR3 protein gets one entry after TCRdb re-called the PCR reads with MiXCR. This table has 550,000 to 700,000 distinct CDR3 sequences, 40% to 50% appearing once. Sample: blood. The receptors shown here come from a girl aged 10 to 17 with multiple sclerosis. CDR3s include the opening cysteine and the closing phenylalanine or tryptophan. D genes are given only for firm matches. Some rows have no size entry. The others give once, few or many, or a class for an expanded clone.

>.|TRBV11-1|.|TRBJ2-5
CASSSRTVPGRHVETQYF
TGTGCCAGCAGCTCTCGAACGGTACCGGGAAGACATGTGGAGACCCAGTACTTC
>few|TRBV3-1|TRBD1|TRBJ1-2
CASSQGRTGVNYGYTF
TGTGCCAGCAGCCAAGGCCGGACAGGGGTCAACTATGGCTACACCTTC
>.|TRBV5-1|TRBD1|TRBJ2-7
CASSLGDRNYEQYF
TGTGCCAGCAGCTTGGGGGACAGGAACTACGAGCAGTACTTC
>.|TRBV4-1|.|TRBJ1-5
CASSHEGEPGNQPQHF
TGCGCCAGCAGCCACGAGGGGGAACCGGGGAATCAGCCCCAGCATTTT
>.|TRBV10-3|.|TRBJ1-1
CAIRGQNTEAFF
TGTGCCATCAGGGGGCAGAACACTGAAGCTTTCTTT
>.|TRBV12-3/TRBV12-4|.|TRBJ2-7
CASSLAYGRGYEQYF
TGTGCCAGCAGTTTAGCGTACGGACGGGGCTATGAGCAGTACTTC
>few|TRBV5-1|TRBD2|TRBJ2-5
CASSLAGSPETQYF
TGCGCCAGCTCACTAGCGGGGAGCCCAGAGACCCAGTACTTC
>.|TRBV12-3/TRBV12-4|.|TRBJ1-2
CAIRRAYGYTF
TGTGCCATACGAAGGGCGTATGGCTACACCTTC
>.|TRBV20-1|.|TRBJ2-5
CSAGDLAYQETQYF
TGCAGTGCTGGGGACCTCGCGTACCAAGAGACCCAGTACTTC
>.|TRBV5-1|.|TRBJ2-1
CASSFGTGSYEQFF
TGCGCCAGCAGCTTCGGGACGGGCTCCTACGAGCAGTTCTTC
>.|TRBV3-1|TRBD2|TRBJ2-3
CASRRLAGGQEDTQYF
TGTGCCAGCAGACGACTAGCGGGGGGCCAGGAAGATACGCAGTATTTT
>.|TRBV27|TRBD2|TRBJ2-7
CASSVLAGAYEQYF
TGTGCCAGCAGCGTACTAGCGGGGGCCTACGAGCAGTACTTC
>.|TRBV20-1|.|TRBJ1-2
CSARVGAPVSYTF
TGCAGTGCTAGAGTGGGGGCCCCAGTGAGCTACACCTTC
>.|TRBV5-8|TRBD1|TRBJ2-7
CASSSGQGAHLTGEQYF
TGTGCCAGCAGTTCCGGACAGGGAGCCCACCTTACCGGCGAGCAGTACTTC
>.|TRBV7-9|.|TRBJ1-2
CASSRPDSPWRGYTF
TGTGCCAGCAGCCGACCGGACAGTCCCTGGAGGGGCTACACCTTC
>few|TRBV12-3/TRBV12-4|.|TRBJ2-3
CASSQEYTDTQYF
TGTGCCAGCAGTCAGGAGTACACAGATACGCAGTATTTT
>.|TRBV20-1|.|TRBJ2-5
CSARDGAFQETQYF
TGCAGTGCTAGAGATGGGGCTTTTCAAGAGACCCAGTACTTC
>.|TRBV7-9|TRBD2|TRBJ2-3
CASSLASGATDTQYF
TGTGCCAGCAGCTTGGCGAGCGGGGCCACAGATACGCAGTATTTT
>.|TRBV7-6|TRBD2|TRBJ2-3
CASRELAFRTDTRYF
TGTGCCAGCAGGGAACTAGCGTTTCGCACAGATACGCGGTATTTT